This passage covers 8 T cell receptor beta chains from one sample sequenced in a study of cytomegalovirus exposure and HLA in healthy donors. The study ran its PCR with 60 Vbeta and 13 Jbeta primers. Data came from immunoSEQ multiplex PCR; TCRdb stores just in-frame clones and leaves some out. This sample yields approximately 200,000 clones, of which roughly 85% are seen a single time; 2% to 2.5% belongs to the top ten. The sample consisted of PBMCs. The receptors shown here come from a woman between 50 and 59 years old in good health and CMV-seronegative.

V and J are TRBV18 and TRBJ2-7, with D possibly TRBD1 on 6 matching bases. This CDR3 spans 15 amino acids. The germline V and J ends were trimmed by 3 bases and 3 bases, with 15 bases remaining between them. Germline V gene lookup returns CDR1 KGHSH and CDR2 LQKENI. The CDR3 region has the DNA TGTGCCAGCTCACCCGTGCTAGGGGGTCTCTACGAGCAGTACTTC. This gives the protein CASSPVLGGLYEQYF.

V and J are TRBV11-2 and TRBJ1-5; TRBD1 matches at 7 bases. Germline V gene lookup returns CDR1 SGHAT and CDR2 FQNNGV. The CDR3 covers 15 residues. J was trimmed by 4 bases and V by 5 bases; bases with no gene match: 8. The CDR3, as DNA: TGTGCCAGCAGCCCCCGGACAGGAGGAAATCAGCCCCAGCATTTT. It translates to CASSPRTGGNQPQHF.

J is TRBJ1-3 and V is TRBV28; possibly TRBD1 for D (5 bases). The CDR3 totals 17 residues. V lost 5 bases to trimming and J lost 2 bases, with 19 bases between them. Germline assignment: CDR1 MDHEN and CDR2 SYDVKM. The CDR3 here is CASSRTRWGGAGNTIYF. CDR3 in DNA: TGTGCCAGCAGTAGGACCAGGTGGGGGGGAGCTGGAAACACCATATATTTT.

The rearrangement joins TRBV5-1 to TRBJ1-6; D ambiguous. The CDR3 contains 14 residues. Germline V gene lookup returns CDR1 SGHRS and CDR2 YFSETQ. This chain's CDR3 is CTPRPGFGNSPLHF. CDR3 bases: TGCACTCCTCGCCCGGGGTTCGGAAATTCACCCCTCCACTTT.

The V gene is TRBV7-6, the J gene TRBJ2-7; TRBD2 aligns across 7 bases. J lost 6 bases, V lost 5 bases, and 10 bases had no gene match. Germline V gene lookup returns CDR1 SGHVS and CDR2 FNYEAQ. The CDR3 loop spans 14 amino acids. This CDR3 is CASSPSGGLSEQYF. DNA for the CDR3: TGTGCCAGCAGCCCCTCCGGGGGGTTGAGCGAGCAGTACTTC.

This clone appeared a single time. The rearrangement joins TRBV15 to TRBJ2-5; the D is unclear. V shed 0 bases and J shed 5 bases, with 7 bases lying between them. Germline V gene data show CDR1 as LNHNV and CDR2 as YYDKDF (reference sequence). The CDR3 has 13 amino acids. CDR3 region: CATSRDKRETQYF. The CDR3 nucleotides are TGTGCCACCAGCAGAGATAAGAGGGAGACCCAGTACTTC.

The genes are TRBV7-9 and TRBJ2-5; maybe TRBD2 (5 bases). With the DNA end fitting TRBJ2-7 better, the J assignment may be wrong. Per germline, CDR1 SEHNR and CDR2 FQNEAQ (reference sequence). The CDR3 totals 14 residues. Written as DNA, the CDR3 is TGTGCCAGCAGCTTAGCGGCGGGCTCCTACGAGCAGTACTTC. Protein sequence: CASSLAAGSYEQYF.

This chain links TRBV6-1 with TRBJ1-1, with unresolved D. The CDR3 extends over 14 amino acids. Germline loops: CDR1 MNHNS, CDR2 SASEGT. Trimming removed 2 bases from V and 0 bases from J, with 7 bases in between. As DNA, the CDR3 is TGTGCCAGCAGTGAATACTCTATGAACACTGAAGCTTTCTTT. This translates into CASSEYSMNTEAFF.